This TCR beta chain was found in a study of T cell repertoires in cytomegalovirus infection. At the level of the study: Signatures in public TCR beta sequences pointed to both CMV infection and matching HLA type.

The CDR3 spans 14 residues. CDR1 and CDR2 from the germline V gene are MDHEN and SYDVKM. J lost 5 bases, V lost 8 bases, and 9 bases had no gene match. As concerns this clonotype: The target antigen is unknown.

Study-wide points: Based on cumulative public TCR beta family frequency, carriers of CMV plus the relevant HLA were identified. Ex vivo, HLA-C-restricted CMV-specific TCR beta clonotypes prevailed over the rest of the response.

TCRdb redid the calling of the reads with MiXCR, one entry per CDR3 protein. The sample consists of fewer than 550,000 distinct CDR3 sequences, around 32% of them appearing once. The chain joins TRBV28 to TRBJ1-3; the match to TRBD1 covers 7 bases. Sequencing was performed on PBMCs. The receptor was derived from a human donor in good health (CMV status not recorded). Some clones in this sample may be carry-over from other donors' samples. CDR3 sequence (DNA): TGTGCCAGCGGCTGGGACAGCCCGAGAAACACCATATATTTT. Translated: CASGWDSPRNTIYF.